The source of this TCR beta chain is a study of blood T cell repertoires in COVID-19. CDR3 size: 14 residues. Germline CDR1 is ENHRY and CDR2 is SYGVKD. Germline trimming cut 7 bases from V and 5 bases from J; bases unmatched to any gene: 8. Repertoires were generated with immunoSEQ multiplex PCR, while TCRdb's copy carries only in-frame clones and drops some. The profile shows 150,000 to 200,000 clones, roughly three quarters of them singletons. This TCR was recovered from a woman aged 40-49 years with COVID-19, enrolled during active disease. Specimen: peripheral blood. The V gene is TRBV10-3, the J gene TRBJ1-1; 9 bases fit TRBD1. The CDR3 here is CAITPDRGATEAFF. CDR3 sequence (DNA): TGTGCCATCACTCCGGACAGGGGTGCTACTGAAGCTTTCTTT.